This T cell receptor (beta chain) was sequenced in a study of early T cells in non-severe SARS-CoV-2 infection. The table lists this clonotype with many counts. Germline-derived CDR1 and CDR2 are SGHVS and FNYEAQ. The length of the CDR3 is 15 residues. V lost 5 bases and J lost 0; bases outside the gene matches: 3. Unique molecular identifiers were affixed to single, distinct cDNA molecules. TCRdb re-called the 5' RACE reads through MiXCR, storing one row per CDR3 protein. The repertoire consists of more than 55,000 distinct CDR3 sequences, with under 15% occurring once and the leading ten covering roughly 4.2%.

The TCR sequence derives from an adult who was a healthcare worker with PCR-confirmed SARS-CoV-2 infection or an uninfected control (not recorded which). Sequenced material: whole blood. The chain carries TRBV7-6 and TRBJ2-3, with 9 bases fitting TRBD2. CDR3 nucleotide sequence: TGTGCCAGCAGCCCAGCGGGGGGAAGCACAGATACGCAGTATTTT. The encoded protein is CASSPAGGSTDTQYF.